These T cell receptor beta chains were read from a single sample in a study of blood T cell repertoires in COVID-19. Sequenced by immunoSEQ multiplex PCR; TCRdb stores in-frame clones only, minus some. The sample has about 46,000 clones; approximately 85% are singletons. Sequenced material: peripheral blood. The receptors were gathered from a man in his sixties with acute or convalescent COVID-19. The CDR3 runs from the conserved cysteine through the conserved F or W. D genes are given only for firm matches. A clone size is listed for some rows: how often the clone was seen (once, few, many), or a class if it is expanded.

clone_size | j_call | v_call | d_call | cdr3_nt | cdr3_aa
- | TRBJ2-1 | TRBV2 | TRBD1 | TGTGCCAGCAGTGGGACAGGGAATGAGCAGTTCTTC | CASSGTGNEQFF
once | TRBJ1-1 | TRBV5-8 | - | TGTGCCAGCAGCTTCAGGGGAAACACTGAAGCTTTCTTT | CASSFRGNTEAFF
- | TRBJ2-1 | TRBV2 | TRBD1 | TGTGCCAGCACTGGGAGGGGGGACAGGGTGTTCTTC | CASTGRGDRVFF
- | TRBJ2-1 | TRBV6-5 | - | TGTGCCAGCAGTCGGGTGTTAGATGAGCAGTTCTTC | CASSRVLDEQFF
once | TRBJ1-2 | TRBV5-1 | - | TGCGCCAGCAGCTTGGGGGCAGGGGCCGACTACACCTTC | CASSLGAGADYTF
- | TRBJ2-7 | TRBV5-4 | TRBD2 | TGTGCCAGCAGCGGGGGGACTAGCGGGAACCCCTACGAGCAGTACTTC | CASSGGTSGNPYEQYF
- | TRBJ1-4 | TRBV25-1 | - | TGTGCCAGCAGTGGGGGATCCGGGACAACTGAAAAACTGTTTTTT | CASSGGSGTTEKLFF
- | TRBJ2-1 | TRBV12-2 | - | TGTGCAAGTCGCTTAGCGCTTTCAGCACTAGCGGGAGGCCAGAGATACAATGAGCAGTTCTTC | CASRLALSALAGGQRYNEQFF
- | TRBJ2-7 | TRBV5-1 | - | TGCGCCAGCAGCTTGGGGACACACAGCACCTACGAGCAGTACTTC | CASSLGTHSTYEQYF
- | TRBJ2-1 | TRBV7-9 | - | TGTGCCAGCAGCTTTGGACAAGCGCGCTCCTACAATGAGCAGTTCTTC | CASSFGQARSYNEQFF
- | TRBJ1-1 | TRBV18 | - | TGTGCCAGCTCACCACAGACAGGGAACACTGAAGCTTTCTTT | CASSPQTGNTEAFF
few | TRBJ2-7 | TRBV25-1 | TRBD1 | TGTGCCAGCAGTGAGGGACAGCTTTCCTACGAGCAGTACTTC | CASSEGQLSYEQYF
- | TRBJ2-3 | TRBV27 | - | TGTGCCAGCAGTTCCCCCCCCCTCTACGGGGCGCAGTATTTT | CASSSPPLYGAQYF
- | TRBJ1-1 | TRBV18 | - | TGTGCCAGCTCACCACTGTCAACGGGGAACACTGAAGCTTTCTTT | CASSPLSTGNTEAFF
- | TRBJ2-1 | TRBV27 | TRBD2 | TGTGCCAGCAGTTCAACTGATAGCGGGAGGAACAATGAGCAGTTCTTC | CASSSTDSGRNNEQFF
- | TRBJ2-2 | TRBV30 | TRBD2 | TGTGCCTGGAGGCCAAAACCGGGGCTTAGCGGGAGGGTGGCCGGGGAGCTGTTTTTT | CAWRPKPGLSGRVAGELFF
- | TRBJ1-2 | TRBV28 | - | TGTGCCAGCAGTTCTGTAAACAGGTTTTCAAACTATGGCTACACCTTC | CASSSVNRFSNYGYTF
- | TRBJ1-1 | TRBV30 | TRBD1 | TGTGCCTGGAGTGGGGACAGGGGGCGCGCACCTGAAGCTTTCTTT | CAWSGDRGRAPEAFF
- | TRBJ1-5 | TRBV25-1 | TRBD1 | TGTGCCAGCAGTGGTACAGGGGTTCAGCCCCAGCATTTT | CASSGTGVQPQHF
- | TRBJ1-1 | TRBV10-1 | - | TGCGCCAGCAGCAACCCGGGCACTGAAGCTTTCTTT | CASSNPGTEAFF
- | TRBJ1-2 | TRBV28 | TRBD1 | TGTGCCAGCAGGACAGGGGCAATCGGCTACACCTTC | CASRTGAIGYTF
- | TRBJ2-1 | TRBV24-1 | TRBD2 | TGTGCCACCAGTGATTTAATTGGGGGGGATCGTGGTGAGCAGTTCTTC | CATSDLIGGDRGEQFF
- | TRBJ1-1 | TRBV28 | - | TGTGCCAGCAGTTTAGGGCAGCAGAACACTGAAGCTTTCTTT | CASSLGQQNTEAFF
- | TRBJ2-1 | TRBV6-5 | TRBD2 | TGTGCCAGCAGTTACCCCGGGACTAGAATGAATGAGCAGTTCTTC | CASSYPGTRMNEQFF
few | TRBJ1-1 | TRBV19 | TRBD1 | TGTGCCAGTAGTATAGAACCAATCCGGGACAGGGATAGGATGAACACTGAAGCTTTCTTT | CASSIEPIRDRDRMNTEAFF
- | TRBJ2-1 | TRBV6-5 | - | TGTGCCAGCAGTTACCTCTCGCGGGATAGCAATGAGCAGTTCTTC | CASSYLSRDSNEQFF
- | TRBJ1-3 | TRBV6-5 | - | TGTGCCAGCATCCGCACTGGCGGGTTCGGAAACACCATATATTTT | CASIRTGGFGNTIYF